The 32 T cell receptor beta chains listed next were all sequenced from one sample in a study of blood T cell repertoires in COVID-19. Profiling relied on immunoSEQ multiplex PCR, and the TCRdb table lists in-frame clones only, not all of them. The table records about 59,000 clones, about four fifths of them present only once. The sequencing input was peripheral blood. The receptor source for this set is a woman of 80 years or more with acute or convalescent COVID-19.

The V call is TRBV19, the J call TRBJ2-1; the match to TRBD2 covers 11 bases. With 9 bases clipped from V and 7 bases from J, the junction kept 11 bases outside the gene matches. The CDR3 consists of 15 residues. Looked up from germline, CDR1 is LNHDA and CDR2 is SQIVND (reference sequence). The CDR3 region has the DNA TGTGCCAGCAACAATCCGAGACTAGCGGGGAATGAGCAGTTCTTC. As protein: CASNNPRLAGNEQFF. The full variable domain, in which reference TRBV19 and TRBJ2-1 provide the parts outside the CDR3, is DGGITQSPKYLFRKEGQNVTLSCEQNLNHDAMYWYRQDPGQGLRLIYYSQIVNDFQKGDIAEGYSVSREKKESFPLTVTSAQKNPTAFYLCASNNPRLAGNEQFFGPGTRLTVL.

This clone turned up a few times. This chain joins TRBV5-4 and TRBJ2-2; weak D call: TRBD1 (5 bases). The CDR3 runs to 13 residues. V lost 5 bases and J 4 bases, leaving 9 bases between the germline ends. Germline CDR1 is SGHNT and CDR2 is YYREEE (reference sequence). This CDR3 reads CASRGVVTGELFF. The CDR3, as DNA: TGTGCCAGCAGAGGGGTGGTCACCGGGGAGCTGTTTTTT. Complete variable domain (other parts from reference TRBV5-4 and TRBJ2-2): ETGVTQSPTHLIKTRGQQVTLRCSSQSGHNTVSWYQQALGQGPQFIFQYYREEENGRGNFPPRFSGLQFPNYSSELNVNALELDDSALYLCASRGVVTGELFFGEGSRLTVL.

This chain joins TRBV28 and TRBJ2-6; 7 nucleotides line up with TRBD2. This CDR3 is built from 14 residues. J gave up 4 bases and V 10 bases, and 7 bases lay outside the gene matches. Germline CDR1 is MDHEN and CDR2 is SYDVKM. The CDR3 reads CATSGREGANVLTF. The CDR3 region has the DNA TGTGCCACTTCTGGGAGGGAGGGGGCCAACGTCCTGACTTTC.

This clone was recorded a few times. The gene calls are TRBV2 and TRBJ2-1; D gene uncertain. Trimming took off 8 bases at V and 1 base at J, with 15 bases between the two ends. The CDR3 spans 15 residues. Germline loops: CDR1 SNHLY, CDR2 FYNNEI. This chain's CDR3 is CASEPSLISYNEQFF. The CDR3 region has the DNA TGTGCCAGCGAGCCCTCTTTAATATCCTACAATGAGCAGTTCTTC.

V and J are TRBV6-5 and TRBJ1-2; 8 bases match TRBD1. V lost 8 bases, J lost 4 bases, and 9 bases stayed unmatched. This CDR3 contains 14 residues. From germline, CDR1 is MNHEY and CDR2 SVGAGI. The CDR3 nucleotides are TGTGCCAGCGGAGAAACAGGGGGATCCTATGGCTACACCTTC. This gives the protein CASGETGGSYGYTF.

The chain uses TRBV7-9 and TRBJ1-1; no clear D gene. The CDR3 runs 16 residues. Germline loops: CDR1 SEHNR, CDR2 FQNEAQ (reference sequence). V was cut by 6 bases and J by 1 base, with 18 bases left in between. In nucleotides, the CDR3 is TGTGCCAGCAGTCTTTTACTGTCACTCTCGAACACTGAAGCTTTCTTT. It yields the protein CASSLLLSLSNTEAFF.

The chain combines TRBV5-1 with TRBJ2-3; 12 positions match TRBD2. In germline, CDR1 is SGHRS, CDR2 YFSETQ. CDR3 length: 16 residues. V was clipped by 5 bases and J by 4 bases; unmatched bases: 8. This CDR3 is CASRPTLAGGADTQYF. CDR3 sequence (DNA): TGCGCCAGCAGGCCCACACTAGCGGGGGGAGCAGATACGCAGTATTTT.

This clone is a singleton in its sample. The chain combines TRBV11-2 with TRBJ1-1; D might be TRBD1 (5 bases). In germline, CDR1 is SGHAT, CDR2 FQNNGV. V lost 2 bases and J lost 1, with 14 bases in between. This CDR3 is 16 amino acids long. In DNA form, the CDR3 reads TGTGCCAGCAGCTTATGGCGGGGGGGTCCGAACACTGAAGCTTTCTTT. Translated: CASSLWRGGPNTEAFF. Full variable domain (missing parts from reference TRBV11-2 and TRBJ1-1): EAGVAQSPRYKIIEKRQSVAFWCNPISGHATLYWYQQILGQGPKLLIQFQNNGVVDDSQLPKDRFSAERLKGVDSTLKIQPAKLEDSAVYLCASSLWRGGPNTEAFFGQGTRLTVV.

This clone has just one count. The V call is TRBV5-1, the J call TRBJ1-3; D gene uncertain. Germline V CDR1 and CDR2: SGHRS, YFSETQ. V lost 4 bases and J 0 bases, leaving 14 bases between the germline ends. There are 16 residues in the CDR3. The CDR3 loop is CASSPSGPSSGNTIYF. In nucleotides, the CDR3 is TGCGCCAGCAGCCCCAGCGGACCGAGCTCTGGAAACACCATATATTTT.

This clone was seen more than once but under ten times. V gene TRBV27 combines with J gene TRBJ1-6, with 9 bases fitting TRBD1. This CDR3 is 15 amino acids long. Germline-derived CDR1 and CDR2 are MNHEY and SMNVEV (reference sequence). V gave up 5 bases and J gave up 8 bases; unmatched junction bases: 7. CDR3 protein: CASSGSGTGHSPLHF. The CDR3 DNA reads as TGTGCCAGCAGTGGTTCCGGGACAGGGCATTCACCCCTCCACTTT.

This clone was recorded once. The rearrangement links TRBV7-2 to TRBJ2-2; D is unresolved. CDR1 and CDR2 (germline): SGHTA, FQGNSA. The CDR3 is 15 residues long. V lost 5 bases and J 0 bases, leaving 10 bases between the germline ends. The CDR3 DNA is TGTGCCAGCAGCCGTTCACTCTCGAACACCGGGGAGCTGTTTTTT. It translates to CASSRSLSNTGELFF.

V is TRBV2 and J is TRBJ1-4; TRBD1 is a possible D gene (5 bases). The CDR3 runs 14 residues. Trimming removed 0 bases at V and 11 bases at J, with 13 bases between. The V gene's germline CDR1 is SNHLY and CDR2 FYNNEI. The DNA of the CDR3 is TGTGCCAGCAGTGAAGCGCTTCAGGGAAGGAAACTGTTTTTT. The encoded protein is CASSEALQGRKLFF.

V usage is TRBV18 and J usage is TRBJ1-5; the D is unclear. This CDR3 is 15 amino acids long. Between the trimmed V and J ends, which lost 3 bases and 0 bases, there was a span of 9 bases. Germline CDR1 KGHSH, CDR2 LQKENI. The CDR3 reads CASSPGSGSNQPQHF. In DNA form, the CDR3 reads TGTGCCAGCTCACCGGGAAGCGGTAGCAATCAGCCCCAGCATTTT.

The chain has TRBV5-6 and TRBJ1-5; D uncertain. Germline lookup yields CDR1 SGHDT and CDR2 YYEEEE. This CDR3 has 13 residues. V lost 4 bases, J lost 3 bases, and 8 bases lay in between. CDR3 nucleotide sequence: TGTGCCAGCAGCGATGGGCCCAATCAGCCCCAGCATTTT. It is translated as CASSDGPNQPQHF.

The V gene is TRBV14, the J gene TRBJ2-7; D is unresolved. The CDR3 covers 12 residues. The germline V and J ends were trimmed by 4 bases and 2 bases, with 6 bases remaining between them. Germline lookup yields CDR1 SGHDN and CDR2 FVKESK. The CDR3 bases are TGTGCCAGCAGCCCTAGACCCTACGAGCAGTACTTC. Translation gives CASSPRPYEQYF. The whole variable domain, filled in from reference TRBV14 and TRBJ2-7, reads EAGVTQFPSHSVIEKGQTVTLRCDPISGHDNLYWYRRVMGKEIKFLLHFVKESKQDESGMPNNRFLAERTGGTYSTLKVQPAELEDSGVYFCASSPRPYEQYFGPGTRLTVT.

The CDR3 DNA reads TGCAGCGTCTTACCCTTCTTGACAGGGGTGAACACTGAAGCTTTCTTT. This sequence encodes CSVLPFLTGVNTEAFF. This chain links TRBV29-1 with TRBJ1-1; 8 bases are shared with TRBD1. Germline V gene sequence: CDR1 SQVTM, CDR2 ANQGSEA. Trimming removed 6 bases from V and 0 bases from J; junction bases left unmatched: 12. The CDR3 has 16 amino acids.

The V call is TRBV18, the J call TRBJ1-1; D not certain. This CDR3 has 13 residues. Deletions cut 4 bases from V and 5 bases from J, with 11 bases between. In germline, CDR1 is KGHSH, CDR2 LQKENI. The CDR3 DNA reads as TGTGCCAGCTCACTTCGGGGTTTAACTGAAGCTTTCTTT. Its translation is CASSLRGLTEAFF.

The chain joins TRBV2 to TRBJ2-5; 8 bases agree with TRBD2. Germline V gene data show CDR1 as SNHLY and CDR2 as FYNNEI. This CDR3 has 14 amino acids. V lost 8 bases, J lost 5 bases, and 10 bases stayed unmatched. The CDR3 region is CASHRREGQETQYF. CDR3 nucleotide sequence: TGTGCCAGCCACCGACGGGAGGGCCAGGAGACCCAGTACTTC.

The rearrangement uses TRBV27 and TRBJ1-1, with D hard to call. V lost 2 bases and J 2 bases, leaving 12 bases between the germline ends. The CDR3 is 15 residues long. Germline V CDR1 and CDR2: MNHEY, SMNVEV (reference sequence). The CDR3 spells CASSLAPGANTEAFF. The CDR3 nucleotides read TGTGCCAGCAGTTTAGCCCCGGGTGCAAACACTGAAGCTTTCTTT.

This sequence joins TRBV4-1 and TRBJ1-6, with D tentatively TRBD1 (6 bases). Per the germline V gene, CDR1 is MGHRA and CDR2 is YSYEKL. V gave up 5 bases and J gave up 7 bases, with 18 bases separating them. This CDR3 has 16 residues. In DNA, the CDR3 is TGCGCCAGCAGCTATACCCTCAGGGGCGCCAATTCACCCCTCCACTTT. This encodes CASSYTLRGANSPLHF.

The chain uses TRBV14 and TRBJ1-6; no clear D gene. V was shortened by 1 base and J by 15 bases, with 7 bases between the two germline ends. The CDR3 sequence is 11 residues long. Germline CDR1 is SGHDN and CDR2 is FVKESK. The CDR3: CASSQGVVLHF. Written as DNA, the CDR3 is TGTGCCAGCAGCCAAGGAGTGGTCCTCCACTTT.

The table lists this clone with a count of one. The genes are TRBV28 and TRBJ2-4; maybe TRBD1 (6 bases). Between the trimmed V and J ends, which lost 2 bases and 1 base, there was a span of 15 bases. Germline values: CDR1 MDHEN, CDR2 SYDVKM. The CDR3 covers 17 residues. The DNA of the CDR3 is TGTGCCAGCAGTTTAACAGGGCGGTATGGGGCCAAAAACATTCAGTACTTC. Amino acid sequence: CASSLTGRYGAKNIQYF.

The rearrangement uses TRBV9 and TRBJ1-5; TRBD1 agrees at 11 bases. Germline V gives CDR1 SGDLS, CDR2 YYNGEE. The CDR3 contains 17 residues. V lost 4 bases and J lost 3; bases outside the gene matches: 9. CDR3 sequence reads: CASSLGTGGPNNQPQHF. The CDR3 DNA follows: TGTGCCAGCAGCCTAGGGACAGGGGGTCCGAACAATCAGCCCCAGCATTTT.

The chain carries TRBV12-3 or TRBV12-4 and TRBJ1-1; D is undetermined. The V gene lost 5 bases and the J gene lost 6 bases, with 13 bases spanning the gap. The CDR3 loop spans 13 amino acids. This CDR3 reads CASSPSSAAEAFF. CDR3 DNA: TGTGCCAGCAGTCCCTCCAGCGCCGCTGAAGCTTTCTTT.

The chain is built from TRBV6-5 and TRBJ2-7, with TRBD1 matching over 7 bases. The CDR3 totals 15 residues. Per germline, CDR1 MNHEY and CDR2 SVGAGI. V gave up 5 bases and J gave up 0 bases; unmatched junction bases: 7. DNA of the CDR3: TGTGCCAGCAGTAAAACCGGGACAGTCTCCTACGAGCAGTACTTC. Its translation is CASSKTGTVSYEQYF.

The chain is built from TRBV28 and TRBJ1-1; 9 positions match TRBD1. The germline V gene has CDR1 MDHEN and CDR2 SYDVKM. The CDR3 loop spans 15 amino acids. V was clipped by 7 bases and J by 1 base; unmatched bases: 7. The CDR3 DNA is TGTGCCAGCAAAAGGGGGGACAGGGAGAACACTGAAGCTTTCTTT. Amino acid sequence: CASKRGDRENTEAFF.

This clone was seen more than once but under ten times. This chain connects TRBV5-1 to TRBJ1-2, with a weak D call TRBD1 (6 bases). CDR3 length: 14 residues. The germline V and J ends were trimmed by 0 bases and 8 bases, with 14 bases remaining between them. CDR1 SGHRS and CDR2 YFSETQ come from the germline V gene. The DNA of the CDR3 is TGCGCCAGCAGCTTGGGGGGGCTCGCCGGAGGCTACACCTTC. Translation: CASSLGGLAGGYTF.

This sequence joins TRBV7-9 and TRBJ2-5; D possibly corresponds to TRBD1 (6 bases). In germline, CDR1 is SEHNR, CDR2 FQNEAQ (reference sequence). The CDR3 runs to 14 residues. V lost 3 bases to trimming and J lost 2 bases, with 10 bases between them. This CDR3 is CASSFYRDQETQYF. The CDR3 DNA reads TGTGCCAGCAGCTTTTACAGGGATCAAGAGACCCAGTACTTC.

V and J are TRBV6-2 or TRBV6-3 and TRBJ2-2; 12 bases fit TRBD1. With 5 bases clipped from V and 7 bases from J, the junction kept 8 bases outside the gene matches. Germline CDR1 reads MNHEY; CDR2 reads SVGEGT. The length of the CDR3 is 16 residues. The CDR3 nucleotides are TGTGCCAGCAGTGACCTAGGGACAGGGGGCGGCGGGGAGCTGTTTTTT. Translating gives CASSDLGTGGGGELFF.

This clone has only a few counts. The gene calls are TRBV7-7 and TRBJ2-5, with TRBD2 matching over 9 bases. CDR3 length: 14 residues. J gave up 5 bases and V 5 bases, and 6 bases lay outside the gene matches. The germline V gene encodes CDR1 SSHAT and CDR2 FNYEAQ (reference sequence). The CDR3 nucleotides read TGTGCCAGCAGCCCGGGGACTAGCCAGGAGACCCAGTACTTC. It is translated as CASSPGTSQETQYF.

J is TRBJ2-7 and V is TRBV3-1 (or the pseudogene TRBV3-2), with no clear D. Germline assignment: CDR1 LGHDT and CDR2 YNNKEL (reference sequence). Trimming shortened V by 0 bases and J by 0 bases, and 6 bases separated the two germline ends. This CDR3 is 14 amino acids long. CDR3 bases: TGTGCCAGCAGCCAAGATTCCTACTCCTACGAGCAGTACTTC. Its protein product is CASSQDSYSYEQYF.

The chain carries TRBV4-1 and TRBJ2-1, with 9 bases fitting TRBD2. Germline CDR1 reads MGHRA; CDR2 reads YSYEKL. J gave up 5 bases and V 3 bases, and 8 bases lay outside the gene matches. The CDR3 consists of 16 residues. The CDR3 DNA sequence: TGCGCCAGCAGCCACCCCGCGGGACTAGCCGACAATGAGCAGTTCTTC. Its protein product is CASSHPAGLADNEQFF.